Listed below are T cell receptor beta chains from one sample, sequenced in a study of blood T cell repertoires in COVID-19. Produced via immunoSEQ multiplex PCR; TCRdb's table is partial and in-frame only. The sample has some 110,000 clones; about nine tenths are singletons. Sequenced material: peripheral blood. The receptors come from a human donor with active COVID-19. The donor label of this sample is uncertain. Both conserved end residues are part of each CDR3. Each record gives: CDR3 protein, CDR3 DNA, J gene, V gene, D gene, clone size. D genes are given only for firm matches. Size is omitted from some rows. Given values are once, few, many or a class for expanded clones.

CASSPVGQMNTGELFF	TGTGCCAGCAGCCCAGTTGGGCAGATGAACACCGGGGAGCTGTTTTTT	TRBJ2-2	TRBV7-3	NA	NA
CASNTDYNEQFF	TGTGCCAGCAACACAGACTACAATGAGCAGTTCTTC	TRBJ2-1	TRBV19	NA	NA
CSAPPGGVGTEAFF	TGCAGCGCACCCCCGGGAGGGGTTGGCACTGAAGCTTTCTTT	TRBJ1-1	TRBV29-1	NA	NA
CAWSAGQVSYEQYF	TGTGCCTGGAGTGCAGGACAGGTTTCCTACGAGCAGTACTTC	TRBJ2-7	TRBV30	TRBD1	once
CASGQLREQYF	TGTGCCAGCGGACAACTGCGAGAGCAGTACTTC	TRBJ2-7	TRBV9	NA	NA
CASRGPGGNGYTF	TGTGCCAGCAGGGGACCAGGGGGGAATGGCTACACCTTC	TRBJ1-2	TRBV6-5	TRBD1	NA
CASSQLGSPGGGYTF	TGTGCCAGCAGCCAACTAGGCAGTCCGGGAGGCGGCTACACCTTC	TRBJ1-2	TRBV3-1/TRBV3-2	NA	NA
CASSYGNSGQGYGYTF	TGTGCCAGCAGCTACGGGAACTCGGGACAGGGGTATGGCTACACCTTC	TRBJ1-2	TRBV9	TRBD1	NA
CASSYAIRGAGELFF	TGTGCCAGCAGTTACGCGATCAGGGGTGCCGGGGAGCTGTTTTTT	TRBJ2-2	TRBV6-5	NA	NA
CASSFDGYSNQPQHF	TGTGCCAGCAGTTTTGACGGGTATAGCAATCAGCCCCAGCATTTT	TRBJ1-5	TRBV5-4	NA	NA
CASSERGHKNTEAFF	TGTGCCAGCAGTGAACGAGGACACAAGAACACTGAAGCTTTCTTT	TRBJ1-1	TRBV25-1	NA	NA
CASSQGWGPNSPLHF	TGTGCCAGCAGTCAGGGGTGGGGACCTAATTCACCCCTCCACTTT	TRBJ1-6	TRBV6-2/TRBV6-3	NA	NA
CASSPDRGVVGEQYF	TGTGCCAGTAGTCCTGACAGGGGAGTAGTGGGCGAGCAGTACTTC	TRBJ2-7	TRBV19	TRBD1	NA
CASSPSHGSLYGYTF	TGTGCCAGCAGCCCTTCGCACGGGAGTTTATATGGCTACACCTTC	TRBJ1-2	TRBV27	NA	NA
CASSLDRATQETQYF	TGTGCCAGCAGCTTGGATAGAGCCACCCAAGAGACCCAGTACTTC	TRBJ2-5	TRBV5-4	NA	NA
CASSSTGSETQYF	TGTGCCAGCAGCTCCACAGGGTCAGAGACCCAGTACTTC	TRBJ2-5	TRBV7-2	NA	once
CASTPGWGDYEQYF	TGTGCCAGCACCCCCGGATGGGGGGACTACGAGCAGTACTTC	TRBJ2-7	TRBV9	NA	NA
CASHFGQDNEKLFF	TGTGCCAGCCACTTCGGACAGGATAATGAAAAACTGTTTTTT	TRBJ1-4	TRBV6-5	TRBD1	NA
CASSLVRQGHQPQHF	TGTGCCAGCAGCTTAGTACGGCAGGGGCATCAGCCCCAGCATTTT	TRBJ1-5	TRBV7-2	NA	NA
CASRPGTGFGYTF	TGTGCCAGCAGACCCGGGACAGGGTTTGGCTACACCTTC	TRBJ1-2	TRBV6-5	TRBD1	NA
CASRGQGDSPLHF	TGTGCCAGCAGAGGACAGGGGGATTCACCCCTCCACTTT	TRBJ1-6	TRBV6-4	TRBD1	NA
CAWSGQGARTEAFF	TGTGCCTGGAGTGGACAGGGGGCGCGTACTGAAGCTTTCTTT	TRBJ1-1	TRBV30	TRBD1	NA
CASGLPRRLAGGHNEQFF	TGTGCTAGTGGTTTGCCCCGCCGACTAGCGGGGGGCCACAATGAGCAGTTCTTC	TRBJ2-1	TRBV12-5	TRBD2	NA
CASSLRNTEAFF	TGTGCCAGCAGCCTTAGAAACACTGAAGCTTTCTTT	TRBJ1-1	TRBV6-2/TRBV6-3	NA	NA
CASSYSTGYNSPLHF	TGTGCCAGCAGTTACTCGACAGGCTATAATTCACCCCTCCACTTT	TRBJ1-6	TRBV6-5	NA	many
CASSQGQTNYGYTF	TGTGCCAGCAGCCAAGGACAGACAAACTATGGCTACACCTTC	TRBJ1-2	TRBV11-2	NA	NA
CASSYRGLYEQYF	TGTGCCAGTAGTTACAGGGGGCTCTACGAGCAGTACTTC	TRBJ2-7	TRBV19	TRBD1	NA
CASHHQGTSRRNTIYF	TGTGCCAGTCATCACCAGGGGACATCCCGTCGGAACACCATATATTTT	TRBJ1-3	TRBV19	NA	NA
CASSYISSGNQPQHF	TGTGCCAGTAGTTATATATCGAGTGGCAATCAGCCCCAGCATTTT	TRBJ1-5	TRBV19	NA	NA
CASSLEQGDTEAFF	TGTGCCAGCAGCTTGGAACAGGGCGACACTGAAGCTTTCTTT	TRBJ1-1	TRBV5-5	NA	once
CASSLVNYRNEKLFF	TGTGCCAGCAGCTTAGTAAATTACAGAAATGAAAAACTGTTTTTT	TRBJ1-4	TRBV7-2	NA	NA
CATSAQGRADTQYF	TGTGCCACCAGTGCTCAGGGTCGGGCAGATACGCAGTATTTT	TRBJ2-3	TRBV24-1	NA	NA
CASSVGQTCSNQPQHF	TGTGCCAGCAGTGTAGGACAGACCTGTAGCAATCAGCCCCAGCATTTT	TRBJ1-5	TRBV6-4	NA	NA
CASSYSRTGWLGYTF	TGTGCCAGCAGTTACTCGAGGACGGGGTGGCTTGGCTACACCTTC	TRBJ1-2	TRBV6-5	NA	few
CASSGVDLNTEAFF	TGTGCCAGCTCGGGGGTCGACCTGAACACTGAAGCTTTCTTT	TRBJ1-1	TRBV2	NA	NA
CASSTGQNEKLFF	TGTGCCAGCAGCACCGGACAGAATGAAAAACTGTTTTTT	TRBJ1-4	TRBV7-9	NA	NA
CASSLGARGRDRANF	TGTGCCAGCAGCTTAGGCGCTCGCGGAAGAGACAGGGCCAATTTT	TRBJ1-3	TRBV7-8	TRBD1	NA
CASSPGGSGELFF	TGTGCCAGCAGCCCAGGGGGGTCCGGGGAGCTGTTTTTT	TRBJ2-2	TRBV7-3	NA	NA
CASSPRDFREQYF	TGCGCCAGCAGCCCTCGGGACTTCAGGGAGCAGTACTTC	TRBJ2-7	TRBV4-1	NA	NA
CASSLSIVMNTEAFF	TGTGCCAGCAGTTTATCGATAGTCATGAACACTGAAGCTTTCTTT	TRBJ1-1	TRBV27	NA	NA
CASSRQGGTDTQYF	TGTGCCAGCTCACGGCAGGGTGGGACAGATACGCAGTATTTT	TRBJ2-3	TRBV18	NA	NA
CASTINQGFTGELFF	TGTGCCAGCACCATAAACCAGGGGTTCACCGGGGAGCTGTTTTTT	TRBJ2-2	TRBV6-5	NA	NA
CASSQVPRLRGRGRNGYTF	TGTGCCAGCAGCCAAGTTCCGCGTCTTCGGGGCAGGGGGAGAAATGGCTACACCTTC	TRBJ1-2	TRBV3-1/TRBV3-2	TRBD1	NA
CASSLPSTGGQYSYNEQFF	TGCGCCAGCAGCTTACCTAGCACGGGGGGCCAATACTCCTACAATGAGCAGTTCTTC	TRBJ2-1	TRBV5-1	NA	NA
CASSQGELAGGPRYTQYF	TGTGCCAGCAGCCAGGGAGAACTAGCGGGGGGGCCTCGGTATACGCAGTATTTT	TRBJ2-3	TRBV4-2	TRBD2	NA
CASSLGSPGEAFF	TGTGCCAGCAGCCTCGGGTCGCCCGGGGAAGCTTTCTTT	TRBJ1-1	TRBV7-3	NA	NA
CASSVAGDISGNTIYF	TGTGCCAGCAGCGTAGCTGGGGACATCTCTGGAAACACCATATATTTT	TRBJ1-3	TRBV9	NA	NA
CASSQGLQGAGGQPQHF	TGCGCCAGCAGCCAAGGACTACAGGGGGCCGGAGGTCAGCCCCAGCATTTT	TRBJ1-5	TRBV4-1	TRBD1	NA
CASRGGLTTNEKLFF	TGTGCCAGTAGGGGGGGGCTCACGACTAATGAAAAACTGTTTTTT	TRBJ1-4	TRBV19	NA	once
CASSFLGLDGTDTQYF	TGCGCCAGCAGCTTTCTTGGACTAGATGGCACAGATACGCAGTATTTT	TRBJ2-3	TRBV5-1	TRBD2	NA